The sequence of this T cell receptor (beta chain) was determined in a study of T cell responses to AZD1222 COVID-19 vaccine (TCRdb year 2021). At the level of the whole study: A total of around 240 trial participants underwent TCR sequencing, of whom roughly 210 had received two doses of AZD1222 and some 25 had received two doses of the MenACWY control vaccine. Trial participants were enrolled into age subgroups of 18-55, 56-69 and 70-plus years, which contained roughly 150, 30 and 60 TCR-sequenced participants, respectively. Overall study results and their limits: Conclusions about previously exposed vaccinees were limited because only five to seven AZD1222 recipients were SARS-CoV-2 seropositive at baseline. In the small 56-69-year group, the increase in depth fell short of significance, most likely because of low power. After two AZD1222 doses, both the breadth and the depth of spike-specific TCRs were significantly higher than at day 0 and than in MenACWY recipients. Participants were mostly white British and included more females than males, and it was suggested by the authors that clonal diversity may have been underestimated. CD4 TCRs associated with the vaccine covered the entire spike protein, and the dominant responses were in regions 160-218 and 743-854. Because no day 14 peak-response samples were available, the repertoires could be characterized only after the peak T cell response. Epitopes outside the regions mutated in the B.1.351 and B.1.1.7 variants were reportedly recognized by nearly half of the unique spike-specific TCRs.

The intended sense of this specimen's time point label: about 28 days (+/-7) after the second vaccine dose. AZD1222 recipients given second doses at about 4 weeks or at about 12 weeks were pooled, since spike-specific TCR depth and breadth were not found to differ between the two schedules. Samples from vaccinated people were obtained from the UK trials COV001 and COV002, which included a single-blind randomized controlled phase 2/3 trial of AZD1222 (ChAdOx1 nCoV-19) in healthy adults. For TCRbeta chain sequencing, PBMC samples were collected from trial participants at day 0 and at day 28 after the second dose. According to the germline V gene (reference sequence), CDR1 reads LNHDA and CDR2 reads SQIVND. CDR3 length: 13 amino acids, cysteine to phenylalanine. Just the 39-base CDR3 DNA is kept, in frame starting at base 1. V and J lose 7 bases and 6 bases, and a span of 13 bases separates them. Concerning this clone: Its antigen is still unknown. Base qualities are missing; no much larger clone stands one base away.

The CDR3 regions of human TCRbeta chains were analyzed by immunosequencing. For the original study's pipeline: Repertoire TCRs were matched against a reference library of SARS-CoV-2-specific TCRs generated with the MIRA antigen-specificity platform. Breadth was defined as the fraction of unique TCRs that were SARS-CoV-2-associated. Depth was defined as the fraction of total T cells that were SARS-CoV-2-associated. Using the MIRA data, every spike-specific TCR was mapped to the spike region that the TCR reacted to and assigned to either a CD4 or a CD8 class. Log10-transformed breadth and depth values were compared by one-way ANOVA with Sidak's multiple comparisons tests. TCRdb took this table from immuneACCESS and kept in-frame rearrangements with V and J called. Such tables lack part of the clones; where checked against another copy, unresolved V genes explain under half of the gap, and the rest is unexplained. V and J calls and clone size are those listed in that table; D and trimming were worked out from the DNA. The sample yields more than 70,000 clones; around nine tenths were counted once. The biggest ten clones account for 1.3% of the sample.

The material sequenced was peripheral blood, taken 28 days after the second AZD1222 dose. This sequence was found in an adult who received the AZD1222 COVID-19 vaccine. The chain joins TRBV19 to TRBJ1-5, with a tentative D gene TRBD1 over 6 matching bases. The CDR3 reads as follows: CASKERGGQPQHF. The sequenced DNA: TGTGCCAGTAAGGAGAGGGGGGGTCAGCCCCAGCATTTT.